This T cell receptor beta chain is drawn from a study of T cells in Graves' hyperthyroidism and ophthalmopathy. The table lists this clonotype with a few counts. What it binds is not known. The V gene's germline CDR1 is MDHEN and CDR2 SYDVKM. The CDR3 covers 15 residues. V was trimmed by 6 bases and J by 4 bases, leaving 18 bases between them. Individuals with ophthalmopathy presented a Clinical Activity Score of at least 3, a NOSPECS grade of at least 4 and a duration under 3 months. Researchers barred patients who had uncontrolled infection, other autoimmune disease, pregnancy or lactation. Study-level findings and limits: Most thyroid clonotypes with frequency above 0.001 were detected in blood.

Using RNA transcripts as the source, TCR beta CDR3 regions were amplified. HTBI primers were the set used in a first-round RT-PCR of the TCR CDR3. Via MiXCR, TCRdb re-called the multiplex PCR reads, giving one row per CDR3 protein. The table shows more than 300,000 distinct CDR3 sequences, with roughly 15% occurring only once. This receptor was taken from a young woman with Graves' ophthalmopathy. The sample consisted of blood. V and J are TRBV28 and TRBJ2-5, with D uncertain. CDR3: CASRSVRAAGETQYF. As DNA, the CDR3 is TGTGCCAGCAGGTCCGTTCGAGCCGCCGGAGAGACCCAGTACTTC. Combining the CDR3 with reference TRBV28 and TRBJ2-5 gives the whole variable domain DVKVTQSSRYLVKRTGEKVFLECVQDMDHENMFWYRQDPGLGLRLIYFSYDVKMKEKGDIPEGYSVSREKKERFSLILESASTNQTSMYLCASRSVRAAGETQYFGPGTRLLVL.